Below, 32 T cell receptor beta chains from the same sample are listed, as sequenced in a study of blood T cell repertoires in COVID-19. TCRdb's copy holds only in-frame clones and misses some; the assay was immunoSEQ multiplex PCR. The sample has under 85,000 clones; roughly three quarters are singletons. The sequenced sample was peripheral blood. The source of these receptors is an elderly man with acute or convalescent COVID-19.

The V call is TRBV29-1, the J call TRBJ2-1; the D gene is possibly TRBD1 (5 bases). CDR3 length: 11 residues. Germline CDR1 and CDR2: SQVTM and ANQGSEA. Trimming cost V 6 bases and J 5 bases, with 8 bases left between them. The CDR3 region has the DNA TGCAGCGTCGGACACGACAATGAGCAGTTCTTC. The encoded protein is CSVGHDNEQFF.

This chain connects TRBV6-2 or TRBV6-3 to TRBJ2-7, with a possible D match to TRBD1 (6 bases). The germline V gene has CDR1 MNHEY and CDR2 SVGEGT. V was clipped by 6 bases and J by 2 bases, with 8 bases between them. The CDR3 is made up of 12 amino acids. CDR3 in DNA: TGTGCCAGCAGCGACAGGACCTACGAGCAGTACTTC. This codes for CASSDRTYEQYF.

The rearrangement links TRBV6-4 to TRBJ2-7, with 12 bases fitting TRBD2. Looked up from germline, CDR1 is MRHNA and CDR2 is SNTAGT. The CDR3 loop spans 15 amino acids. J gave up 2 bases and V 6 bases, and 5 bases lay outside the gene matches. CDR3 amino acids: CASSRLAGETYEQYF. As DNA, the CDR3 is TGTGCCAGCAGCCGACTAGCGGGAGAAACCTACGAGCAGTACTTC.

This rearrangement joins TRBV7-9 to TRBJ1-1; no clear D. CDR1 SEHNR and CDR2 FQNEAQ come from the germline V gene (reference sequence). V was shortened by 5 bases and J by 3 bases, with 13 bases between the two germline ends. This CDR3 spans 14 amino acids. The CDR3 DNA reads as TGTGCCAGCAGCGTAGGTTACGGGGACACTGAAGCTTTCTTT. Translation: CASSVGYGDTEAFF.

This clone was seen only once. This chain joins TRBV11-2 and TRBJ2-7; 8 bases are shared with TRBD2. The CDR3 runs 15 residues. Looked up from germline, CDR1 is SGHAT and CDR2 is FQNNGV. The V and J ends lost 5 bases and 0 bases, in that order; junction bases with no gene match: 6. The CDR3 sequence: CASSSSGISSYEQYF. The CDR3 nucleotides are TGTGCCAGCAGCAGTAGCGGGATTAGCTCCTACGAGCAGTACTTC.

V gene TRBV24-1 combines with J gene TRBJ2-5, with D maybe TRBD1 (6 bases). CDR1 and CDR2 (germline): KGHDR, SFDVKD. The CDR3 sequence is 16 residues long. V was shortened by 3 bases and J by 2 bases, with 15 bases between the two germline ends. CDR3 nucleotide sequence: TGTGCCACCAGTGATGTTCTGACAGGAGAACAAGAGACCCAGTACTTC. Its translation: CATSDVLTGEQETQYF.

The V gene is TRBV2, the J gene TRBJ2-1; 8 bases are a match to TRBD2. CDR1 is SNHLY, CDR2 FYNNEI, per germline. The V segment lost 7 bases and the J segment 4 bases; nucleotides outside the gene matches: 9. This CDR3 spans 15 amino acids. CDR3 residues: CASTEGRGDYNEQFF. Here the CDR3 DNA reads TGTGCCAGCACCGAAGGGCGGGGGGATTACAATGAGCAGTTCTTC.

The chain links TRBV7-3 to TRBJ2-3, with TRBD2 matching 9 bases. V trimming: 5 bases; J trimming: 5 bases; junction bases outside the gene matches: 11. The germline V gene has CDR1 SGHTA and CDR2 FQGTGA. The CDR3 has 16 residues. CDR3 region: CASSPFVAGVGDTQYF. The CDR3 region has the DNA TGTGCCAGCAGCCCTTTTGTAGCGGGGGTCGGAGATACGCAGTATTTT.

This sequence joins TRBV7-6 and TRBJ2-6; D possibly corresponds to TRBD1 (5 bases). Trimming removed 1 base from V and 1 base from J, with 8 bases in between. Germline V gene lookup returns CDR1 SGHVS and CDR2 FNYEAQ. The CDR3 extends over 16 amino acids. CDR3 amino acids: CASSLVAGSGANVLTF. The CDR3 nucleotides read TGTGCCAGCAGCTTAGTAGCAGGGTCTGGGGCCAACGTCCTGACTTTC.

This clone was observed a few times. The V call is TRBV2, the J call TRBJ2-3; 7 nucleotides agree with TRBD1. This CDR3 is built from 14 residues. With 4 bases clipped from V and 0 bases from J, the junction kept 1 base outside the gene matches. CDR1 SNHLY and CDR2 FYNNEI come from the germline V gene. CDR3 region: CASSVTGSTDTQYF. The CDR3 DNA reads TGTGCCAGCAGTGTGACAGGGAGCACAGATACGCAGTATTTT.

The rearrangement uses TRBV7-3 and TRBJ2-3, with 12 nucleotides matching TRBD2. Trimming cost V 5 bases and J 4 bases; bases outside gene matches: 4. This CDR3 is 15 amino acids long. Germline-derived CDR1 and CDR2 are SGHTA and FQGTGA. CDR3: CASSAPSGGADTQYF. The CDR3, as DNA: TGTGCCAGCAGCGCTCCTAGCGGGGGGGCAGATACGCAGTATTTT. The full variable domain, its missing parts supplied by reference TRBV7-3 and TRBJ2-3, is GAGVSQTPSNKVTEKGKYVELRCDPISGHTALYWYRQSLGQGPEFLIYFQGTGAADDSGLPNDRFFAVRPEGSVSTLKIQRTERGDSAVYLCASSAPSGGADTQYFGPGTRLTVL.

The genes are TRBV4-2 and TRBJ2-7, with TRBD1 as a possible D gene (6 bases). The CDR3 loop spans 15 amino acids. Per germline, CDR1 LGHNA and CDR2 YNFKEQ. Trimming took 4 bases from V and 0 from J, leaving 13 bases between them. The CDR3 nucleotides read TGTGCCAGCAGCCTTACAGGGATTAGCTCCTACGAGCAGTACTTC. It encodes CASSLTGISSYEQYF.

This chain joins TRBV7-2 and TRBJ1-2; the match to TRBD1 covers 9 bases. Germline CDR1 is SGHTA and CDR2 is FQGNSA. V lost 4 bases and J lost 4; bases outside the gene matches: 7. The length of the CDR3 is 15 residues. In DNA, the CDR3 is TGTGCCAGCAGCTCATGGGGACAGGGACCCTATGGCTACACCTTC. Protein sequence: CASSSWGQGPYGYTF.

In its sample, this clone was seen many times. CDR3 nucleotides: TGTGCCAGCAGCTTCGGGACAGGGAAAGGAAACACCATATATTTT. Its protein is CASSFGTGKGNTIYF. The chain is built from TRBV7-2 and TRBJ1-3, with 9 bases aligning to TRBD1. Trimming cost V 3 bases and J 4 bases; bases outside gene matches: 4. This CDR3 is 15 amino acids long. CDR1 is SGHTA, CDR2 FQGNSA, per germline.

The chain has TRBV7-6 and TRBJ2-3; a weak D match, TRBD2 (5 bases). The V end was cut by 6 bases, the J end by 2 bases, with 12 bases between. The CDR3 length is 14 residues. CDR1 and CDR2 from the germline V gene are SGHVS and FNYEAQ. The CDR3 loop reads CASRTGGNTDTQYF. CDR3 nucleotide sequence: TGTGCCAGCAGAACCGGAGGAAACACAGATACGCAGTATTTT.

Regarding this clone: A read error may account for a junction end that differs from germline. The rearrangement links TRBV30 to TRBJ1-2, with D possibly being TRBD1 (6 bases). Germline loops: CDR1 GTSNPN, CDR2 SVGIG (reference sequence). The CDR3 runs 13 residues. CDR3 nucleotides: TGTGCCCGGAGGGGCCAGGGGTCCTATGGCTACACCTTC. Its translation: CARRGQGSYGYTF.

The J gene is TRBJ2-3, the V gene TRBV5-1; 7 bases align to TRBD2. This CDR3 is built from 17 residues. Trimming cost V 0 bases and J 0 bases; bases outside gene matches: 7. CDR1 and CDR2 from the germline V gene are SGHRS and YFSETQ. The CDR3 loop is CASSLAITSDSTDTQYF. The CDR3 bases are TGCGCCAGCAGCTTGGCTATTACTAGCGATAGCACAGATACGCAGTATTTT.

The V and J genes are TRBV7-3 and TRBJ2-3; D gene unclear. Trimming removed 5 bases at V and 2 bases at J, with 11 bases between. The CDR3 is 14 amino acids. CDR1 SGHTA and CDR2 FQGTGA come from the germline V gene. The CDR3 is CASSLDVATDTQYF. The DNA of the CDR3 is TGTGCCAGCAGCCTAGACGTTGCCACAGATACGCAGTATTTT.

This chain joins TRBV15 and TRBJ1-5; tentative D call: TRBD1 (6 bases). This CDR3 comprises 16 residues. V was pared by 5 bases and J by 1 base, with 15 bases between. Germline V CDR1 and CDR2: LNHNV, YYDKDF (reference sequence). DNA for the CDR3: TGTGCCACCAGCTTCGTCCGGGGGGCGAGCAATCAGCCCCAGCATTTT. Its translation is CATSFVRGASNQPQHF.

This chain's CDR3 is CATSDLGRGGSTDTQYF. The CDR3 bases are TGTGCCACCAGTGATTTAGGCAGAGGGGGTAGCACAGATACGCAGTATTTT. This chain connects TRBV24-1 to TRBJ2-3; the D gene is possibly TRBD1 (6 bases). With 1 base removed from V and 0 bases from J, the gap between germline ends came to 13 bases. This CDR3 has 17 residues. Germline CDR1 reads KGHDR; CDR2 reads SFDVKD.

This clone occurred a few times. The rearrangement joins TRBV4-2 to TRBJ1-1; 9 positions match TRBD1. Trimming removed 0 bases from V and 4 bases from J; junction bases left unmatched: 12. In germline, CDR1 is LGHNA, CDR2 YNFKEQ. The CDR3 is 18 amino acids. The CDR3 sequence is CASSQEGGQGFISTEAFF. The CDR3 nucleotides are TGTGCCAGCAGCCAAGAAGGGGGACAGGGCTTTATTTCCACTGAAGCTTTCTTT.

The chain links TRBV10-2 to TRBJ2-2, with 7 bases matching TRBD2. There are 17 residues in the CDR3. J gave up 0 bases and V 5 bases, and 9 bases lay outside the gene matches. Looked up from germline, CDR1 is WSHSY and CDR2 is SAAADI. The CDR3 nucleotides read TGCGCCAGCAGTCTCTCGCGGGGGAATCCGAACACCGGGGAGCTGTTTTTT. This codes for CASSLSRGNPNTGELFF.

The chain links TRBV11-2 to TRBJ1-1, with D possibly matching TRBD1 (6 bases). The CDR3 is made up of 14 amino acids. The germline V gene has CDR1 SGHAT and CDR2 FQNNGV. The V gene lost 5 bases and the J gene lost 1 base, with 11 bases spanning the gap. The CDR3 sequence: CASSPDRTNTEAFF. The DNA of the CDR3 is TGTGCCAGCAGCCCTGACAGGACGAACACTGAAGCTTTCTTT.

The genes are TRBV9 and TRBJ2-7, with 8 bases identical to TRBD1. The V gene's germline CDR1 is SGDLS and CDR2 YYNGEE. With 1 base clipped from V and 3 bases from J, the junction kept 6 bases outside the gene matches. This CDR3 has 15 amino acids. CDR3 in DNA: TGTGCCAGCAGCGTACTCTACGGGACAGGCTACGAGCAGTACTTC. It codes for CASSVLYGTGYEQYF.

Only one count was recorded for this clone. The V and J genes are TRBV2 and TRBJ1-6, with 10 nucleotides matching TRBD1. The CDR3 is 14 residues long. V trimming: 6 bases; J trimming: 7 bases; junction bases outside the gene matches: 3. From germline, CDR1 is SNHLY and CDR2 FYNNEI. The DNA of the CDR3 is TGTGCCAGCAGGGGGACAGGGGTCAATTCACCCCTCCACTTT. It yields the protein CASRGTGVNSPLHF.

The chain's CDR3 is CASSFSGGALSTDTQYF. The CDR3 bases are TGTGCCAGCAGTTTTAGCGGGGGGGCCTTATCCACAGATACGCAGTATTTT. The rearrangement uses TRBV7-2 and TRBJ2-3; 11 bases map to TRBD2. The CDR3 has 17 amino acids. CDR1 SGHTA and CDR2 FQGNSA come from the germline V gene. J lost 2 bases, V lost 6 bases, and 10 bases had no gene match.

This rearrangement joins TRBV27 to TRBJ2-1; 9 nucleotides match TRBD1. V trimming: 5 bases; J trimming: 1 base; junction bases outside the gene matches: 12. This CDR3 comprises 18 residues. Looked up from germline, CDR1 is MNHEY and CDR2 is SMNVEV (reference sequence). CDR3 sequence (DNA): TGTGCCAGCAGTCATCTGAGGACAGGGGTAAGATCCTACAATGAGCAGTTCTTC. Translated: CASSHLRTGVRSYNEQFF.

The V gene is TRBV24-1, the J gene TRBJ2-2, with a possible D match to TRBD1 (6 bases). The CDR3 loop spans 15 amino acids. The ends were cut back, 9 bases at V and 2 bases at J, with 15 bases in the middle. From germline, CDR1 is KGHDR and CDR2 SFDVKD. For the CDR3, the DNA is TGTGCCACCCAAAAGGGACACACTAACACCGGGGAGCTGTTTTTT. Protein product: CATQKGHTNTGELFF.

The chain recombines TRBV18 with TRBJ2-1; TRBD1 matches at 8 bases. Germline V lookup: CDR1 KGHSH, CDR2 LQKENI. The length of the CDR3 is 17 residues. V shed 0 bases, J shed 9 bases, and the junction held 13 bases outside the gene matches. CDR3 coding DNA: TGTGCCAGCTCACCACCGCTGAGACAGGGGATACATTCTGAGCAGTTCTTC. Amino acid sequence: CASSPPLRQGIHSEQFF.

The V gene is TRBV14, the J gene TRBJ2-3; a weak D match, TRBD1 (5 bases). V dropped 1 base and J dropped 9 bases, with 14 bases sitting between them. CDR3 length equals 14 residues. CDR1 and CDR2 (germline): SGHDN, FVKESK. This chain's CDR3 is CASSQVNTRATQYF. DNA for the CDR3: TGTGCCAGCAGCCAAGTTAACACCAGGGCAACGCAGTATTTT.

Only a few counts were recorded for this clone. The chain links TRBV4-2 to TRBJ2-7, with 9 bases that match TRBD2. J lost 5 bases, V lost 1 base, and 9 bases had no gene match. CDR1 and CDR2 from the germline V gene are LGHNA and YNFKEQ. CDR3 length equals 16 residues. The CDR3 DNA is TGTGCCAGCAGCCAAGCTGTAGCGGGGGTTCGGAACGAGCAGTACTTC. Translation: CASSQAVAGVRNEQYF.

The rearrangement joins TRBV7-2 to TRBJ2-5; 11 bases agree with TRBD1. This CDR3 has 15 residues. Unmatched junction bases numbered 8, after V lost 6 bases and J lost 5 bases. Germline loops: CDR1 SGHTA, CDR2 FQGNSA. The CDR3 reads CASSRGQGAFETQYF. The DNA of the CDR3 is TGTGCCAGCAGTCGAGGACAGGGGGCGTTTGAGACCCAGTACTTC.